The source of this TCR beta chain is a study of T cells in Graves' hyperthyroidism and ophthalmopathy. Study context: Specimen type is peripheral blood, collected at initial diagnosis prior to any treatment. Study results and caveats: Ophthalmopathy could be told apart from stable hyperthyroidism with a 13 V-J model. Most thyroid clonotypes expanded above 0.001 appeared in blood too.

This clonotype occurred a few times. As yet, its antigen is unknown. With duration under 3 months, ophthalmopathy was active: Clinical Activity Score at least 3, NOSPECS at least 4. This CDR3 contains 14 residues. Germline loops: CDR1 SEHNR, CDR2 FQNEAQ (reference sequence). The J segment lost 5 bases and the V segment lost 5 bases, leaving 7 bases of the junction unmatched. The CDR3 regions of TCR beta were amplified from RNA transcripts. TCR CDR3 regions were first amplified by RT-PCR with HTBI primers. TCRdb reprocessed the multiplex PCR reads with MiXCR, giving one entry per CDR3 protein. The table records over 400,000 distinct CDR3 sequences, about 22% of them present only once.

The V call is TRBV7-9, the J call TRBJ2-7; 9 bases fit TRBD2. This sequence originates from a woman in her 70s with Graves' ophthalmopathy. Sample: blood. CDR3 in DNA: TGTGCCAGCAGCCAAGGTAGCGGGAGAAACGAGCAGTACTTC. It specifies CASSQGSGRNEQYF. Filled out from reference TRBV7-9 and TRBJ2-7, the complete variable domain reads DTGVSQNPRHKITKRGQNVTFRCDPISEHNRLYWYRQTLGQGPEFLTYFQNEAQLEKSRLLSDRFSAERPKGSFSTLEIQRTEQGDSAMYLCASSQGSGRNEQYFGPGTRLTVT.